This T cell receptor beta chain was recorded in a study of cytomegalovirus exposure and HLA in healthy donors. Vbeta (60) and Jbeta (13) primers were used in the PCR. Method: immunoSEQ multiplex PCR; TCRdb's copy keeps in-frame clones and lacks some. Here the sample spans around 300,000 clones, under 80% being singletons. Looked up from germline, CDR1 is SGHDN and CDR2 is FVKESK. This CDR3 region has 14 residues. V lost 4 bases, J lost 1 base, and 10 bases lay in between. The clonotype was recovered from a female donor in good health and CMV-seronegative. The sample consisted of PBMCs. The gene calls are TRBV14 and TRBJ1-1; D is possibly TRBD1 (5 bases). The DNA for the CDR3 is TGTGCCAGCAGCCCCGACAGCCGGAACACTGAAGCTTTCTTT. Translation: CASSPDSRNTEAFF.